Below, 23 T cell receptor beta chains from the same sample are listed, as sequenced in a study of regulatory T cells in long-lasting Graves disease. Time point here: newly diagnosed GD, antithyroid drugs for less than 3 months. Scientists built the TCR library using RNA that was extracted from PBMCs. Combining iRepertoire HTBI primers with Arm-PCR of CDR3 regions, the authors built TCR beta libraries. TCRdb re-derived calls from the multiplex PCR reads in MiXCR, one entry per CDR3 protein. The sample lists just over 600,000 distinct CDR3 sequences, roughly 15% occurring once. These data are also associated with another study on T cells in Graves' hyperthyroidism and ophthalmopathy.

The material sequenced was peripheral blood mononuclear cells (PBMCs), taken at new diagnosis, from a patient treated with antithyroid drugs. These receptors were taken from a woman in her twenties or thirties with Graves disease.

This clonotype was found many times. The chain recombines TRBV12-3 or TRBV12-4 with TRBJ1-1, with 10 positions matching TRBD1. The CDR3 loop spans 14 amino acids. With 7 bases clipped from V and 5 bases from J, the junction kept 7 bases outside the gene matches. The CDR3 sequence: CASKTGTGDTEAFF. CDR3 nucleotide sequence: TGTGCCAGCAAGACCGGGACAGGGGATACTGAAGCTTTCTTT.

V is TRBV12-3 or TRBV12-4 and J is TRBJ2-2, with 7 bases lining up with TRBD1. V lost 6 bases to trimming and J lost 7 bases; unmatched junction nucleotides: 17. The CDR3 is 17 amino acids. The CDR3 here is CASRAEHMTGRRGELFF. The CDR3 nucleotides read TGTGCCAGCAGGGCCGAACATATGACAGGGCGGCGCGGGGAGCTGTTTTTT.

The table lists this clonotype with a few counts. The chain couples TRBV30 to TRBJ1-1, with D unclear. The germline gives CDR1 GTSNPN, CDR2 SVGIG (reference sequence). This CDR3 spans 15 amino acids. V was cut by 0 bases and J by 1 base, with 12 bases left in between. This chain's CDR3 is CAWSVMTQQNTEAFF. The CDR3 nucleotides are TGTGCCTGGAGTGTAATGACGCAGCAGAACACTGAAGCTTTCTTT.

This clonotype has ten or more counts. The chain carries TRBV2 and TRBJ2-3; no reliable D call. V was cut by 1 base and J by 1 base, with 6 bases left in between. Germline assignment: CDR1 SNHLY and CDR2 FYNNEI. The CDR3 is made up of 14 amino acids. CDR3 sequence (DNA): TGTGCCAGCAGTGAAGACTGGGGCACAGATACGCAGTATTTT. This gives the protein CASSEDWGTDTQYF.

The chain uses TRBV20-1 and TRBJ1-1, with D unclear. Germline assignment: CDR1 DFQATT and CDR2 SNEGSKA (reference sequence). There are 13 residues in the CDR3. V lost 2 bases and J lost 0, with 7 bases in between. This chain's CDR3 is CSARQILNTEAFF. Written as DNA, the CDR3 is TGCAGTGCTAGACAGATCTTGAACACTGAAGCTTTCTTT.

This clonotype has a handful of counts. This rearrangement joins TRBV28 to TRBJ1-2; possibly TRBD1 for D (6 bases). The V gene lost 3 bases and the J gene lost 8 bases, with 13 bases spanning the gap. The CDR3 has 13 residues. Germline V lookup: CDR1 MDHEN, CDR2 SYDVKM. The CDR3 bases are TGTGCCAGCAGTTTTCGGGGGGCCGCGGGCTACACCTTC. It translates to CASSFRGAAGYTF.

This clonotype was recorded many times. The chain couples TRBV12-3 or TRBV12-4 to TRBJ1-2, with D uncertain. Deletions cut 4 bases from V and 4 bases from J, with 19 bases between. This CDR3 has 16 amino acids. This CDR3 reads CASSYSTGRPGYGYTF. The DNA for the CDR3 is TGTGCCAGCAGTTATAGCACGGGCAGGCCGGGCTATGGCTACACCTTC.

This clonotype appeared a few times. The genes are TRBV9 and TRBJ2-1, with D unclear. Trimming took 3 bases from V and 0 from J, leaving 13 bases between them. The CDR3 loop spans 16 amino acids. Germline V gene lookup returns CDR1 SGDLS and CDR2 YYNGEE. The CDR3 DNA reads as TGTGCCAGCAGCGACCCTAAAAGGAGCTCCTACAATGAGCAGTTCTTC. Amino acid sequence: CASSDPKRSSYNEQFF.

CDR3 coding DNA: TGTGCCTGGAGCAAAGCCGGATGGGGCACTGAAGCTTTCTTT. It codes for CAWSKAGWGTEAFF. V usage is TRBV30 and J usage is TRBJ1-1; D remains unclear. CDR1 is GTSNPN, CDR2 SVGIG, per germline (reference sequence). Trimming pared 3 bases from V and 4 bases from J, leaving 15 bases between. This CDR3 region has 14 residues.

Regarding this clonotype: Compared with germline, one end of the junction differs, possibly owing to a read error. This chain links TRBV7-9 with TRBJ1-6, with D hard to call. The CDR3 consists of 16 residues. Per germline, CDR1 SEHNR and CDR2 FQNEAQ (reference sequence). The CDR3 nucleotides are TGCGCCAGCAGCGCGATAGGGAGATCAATAGATTCACCCCTCCACTTT. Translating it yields CASSAIGRSIDSPLHF. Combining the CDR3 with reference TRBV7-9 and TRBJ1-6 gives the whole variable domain DTGVSQNPRHKITKRGQNVTFRCDPISEHNRLYWYRQTLGQGPEFLTYFQNEAQLEKSRLLSDRFSAERPKGSFSTLEIQRTEQGDSAMYLCASSAIGRSIDSPLHFGNGTRLTVT.

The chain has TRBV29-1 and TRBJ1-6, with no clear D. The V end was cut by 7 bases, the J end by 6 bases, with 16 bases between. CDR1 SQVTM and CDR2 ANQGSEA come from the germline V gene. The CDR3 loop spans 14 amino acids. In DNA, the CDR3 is TGCAGCGCCGCGACCAATTCGATTAATTCACCCCTCCACTTT. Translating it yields CSAATNSINSPLHF.

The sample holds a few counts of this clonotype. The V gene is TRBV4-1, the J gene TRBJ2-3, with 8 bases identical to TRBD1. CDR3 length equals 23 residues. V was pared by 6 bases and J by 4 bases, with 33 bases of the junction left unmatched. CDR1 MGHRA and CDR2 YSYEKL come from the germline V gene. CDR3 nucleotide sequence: TGCGCCAGCAGTGGTCAGCCTCTAAAACAGGGGGTAAGGCGGGAAATGGGCGCAGATACGCAGTATTTT. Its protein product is CASSGQPLKQGVRREMGADTQYF.

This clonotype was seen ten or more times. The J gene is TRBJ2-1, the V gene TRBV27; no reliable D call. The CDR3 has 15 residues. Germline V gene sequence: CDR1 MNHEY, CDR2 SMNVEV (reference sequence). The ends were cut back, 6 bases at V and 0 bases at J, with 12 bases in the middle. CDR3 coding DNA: TGTGCCAGCAGATTCGAGTGGAGCTCCTACAATGAGCAGTTCTTC. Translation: CASRFEWSSYNEQFF.

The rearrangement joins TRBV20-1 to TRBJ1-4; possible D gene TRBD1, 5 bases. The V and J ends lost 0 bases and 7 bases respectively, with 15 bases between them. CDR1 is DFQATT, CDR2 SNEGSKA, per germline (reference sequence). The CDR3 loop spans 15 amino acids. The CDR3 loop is CSARDRREVGEKLFF. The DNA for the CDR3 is TGCAGTGCTAGAGATCGCAGGGAGGTGGGTGAAAAACTGTTTTTT.

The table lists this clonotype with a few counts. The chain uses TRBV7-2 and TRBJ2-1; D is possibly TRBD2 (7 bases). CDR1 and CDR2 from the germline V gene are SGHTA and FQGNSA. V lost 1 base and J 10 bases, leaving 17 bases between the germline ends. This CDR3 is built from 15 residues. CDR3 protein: CASSLEAGALGEQFF. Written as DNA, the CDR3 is TGTGCCAGCAGCTTAGAGGCGGGGGCCCTGGGAGAGCAGTTCTTC.

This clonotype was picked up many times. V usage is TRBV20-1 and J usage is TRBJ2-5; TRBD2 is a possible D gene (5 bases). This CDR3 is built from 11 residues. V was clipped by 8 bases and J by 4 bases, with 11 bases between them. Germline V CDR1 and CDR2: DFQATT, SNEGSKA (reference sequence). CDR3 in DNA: TGCAGTACGGACTGGAGAGAGACCCAGTACTTC. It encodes CSTDWRETQYF.

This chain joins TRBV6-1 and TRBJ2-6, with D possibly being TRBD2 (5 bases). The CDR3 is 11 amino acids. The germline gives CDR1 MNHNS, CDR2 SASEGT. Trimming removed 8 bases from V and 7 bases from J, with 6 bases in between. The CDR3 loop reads CASGLANVLTF. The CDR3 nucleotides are TGTGCCAGCGGACTCGCCAACGTCCTGACTTTC.

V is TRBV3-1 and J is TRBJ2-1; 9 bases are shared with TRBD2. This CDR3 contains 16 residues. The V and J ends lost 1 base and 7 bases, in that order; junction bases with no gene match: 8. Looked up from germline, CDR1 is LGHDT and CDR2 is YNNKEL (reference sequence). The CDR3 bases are TGTGCCAGCAGCCAAGTATCCGGGACTAGCAGGAATGAGCAGTTCTTC. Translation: CASSQVSGTSRNEQFF.

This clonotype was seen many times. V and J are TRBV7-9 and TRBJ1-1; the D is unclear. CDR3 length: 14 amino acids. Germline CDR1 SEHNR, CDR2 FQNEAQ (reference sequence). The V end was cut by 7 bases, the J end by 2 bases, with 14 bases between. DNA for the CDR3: TGTGCCAGCACCCTAGATAATTTTAACACTGAAGCTTTCTTT. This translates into CASTLDNFNTEAFF.

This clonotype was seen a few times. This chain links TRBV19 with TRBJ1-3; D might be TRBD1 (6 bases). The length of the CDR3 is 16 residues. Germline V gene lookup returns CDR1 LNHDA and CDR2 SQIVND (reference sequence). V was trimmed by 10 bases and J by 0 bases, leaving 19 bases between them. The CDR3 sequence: CATMPNRVGSGNTIYF. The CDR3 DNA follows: TGTGCCACCATGCCAAACAGGGTTGGCTCTGGAAACACCATATATTTT.

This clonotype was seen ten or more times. This CDR3 reads CASSLSDTQYF. The CDR3 DNA follows: TGTGCCAGCAGCTTAAGTGATACGCAGTATTTT. This sequence joins TRBV7-9 and TRBJ2-3; D gene unclear. Germline CDR1 is SEHNR and CDR2 is FQNEAQ (reference sequence). The CDR3 runs 11 residues. Trimming removed 2 bases from V and 6 bases from J, with 3 bases in between.

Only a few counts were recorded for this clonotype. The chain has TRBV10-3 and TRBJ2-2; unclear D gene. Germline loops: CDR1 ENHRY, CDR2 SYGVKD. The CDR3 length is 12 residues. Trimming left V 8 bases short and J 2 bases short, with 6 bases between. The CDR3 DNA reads TGTGCCATCGGTGCTAACACCGGGGAGCTGTTTTTT. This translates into CAIGANTGELFF.

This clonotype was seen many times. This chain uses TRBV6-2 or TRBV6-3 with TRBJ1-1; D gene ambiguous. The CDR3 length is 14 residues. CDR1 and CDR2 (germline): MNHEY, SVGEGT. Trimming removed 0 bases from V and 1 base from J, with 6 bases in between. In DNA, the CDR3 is TGTGCCAGCAGTTACTCGACGCAGAACACTGAAGCTTTCTTT. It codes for CASSYSTQNTEAFF.